The 30 T cell receptor beta chains in this list originate from one sample, sequenced in a study of esophageal squamous cell carcinoma under preoperative chemotherapy. This sample's time point: after preoperative PTX-NDP chemotherapy. In TCRdb, the PCR reads were re-called with MiXCR into one record per CDR3 protein. The sample lists roughly 30,000 distinct CDR3 sequences; approximately 51% were seen once. Sampling was conducted from a patient given preoperative chemotherapy. These receptors were obtained from a human donor with esophageal squamous cell carcinoma. The donor label of this sample is uncertain.

This rearrangement joins TRBV7-3 to TRBJ2-3; D possibly matches TRBD1 or TRBD2 (5 bases each). The CDR3 sequence is 14 residues long. Germline CDR1 SGHTA, CDR2 FQGTGA. V lost 6 bases to trimming and J lost 10 bases, with 20 bases between them. The CDR3 bases are TGTGCCAGCAGTCTCGGCTGGGGGACCGGTGCGCAGTATTTT. This gives the protein CASSLGWGTGAQYF. The complete variable domain, with remaining parts taken from reference TRBV7-3 and TRBJ2-3, reads GAGVSQTPSNKVTEKGKYVELRCDPISGHTALYWYRQSLGQGPEFLIYFQGTGAADDSGLPNDRFFAVRPEGSVSTLKIQRTERGDSAVYLCASSLGWGTGAQYFGPGTRLTVL.

In the case of this clonotype: Germline is not matched at one junction end, which may reflect a read error. The chain joins TRBV6-1 to TRBJ2-3, with D perhaps being TRBD1 or TRBD2 (6 bases each). Per the germline V gene, CDR1 is MNHNS and CDR2 is SASEGT. The CDR3 is made up of 16 amino acids. The CDR3 DNA follows: TGTGCCAGCAGTGTCTCGGGGCTGGGGGGCACAAATACGCAGTATTTC. It translates to CASSVSGLGGTNTQYF.

The chain couples TRBV7-8 to TRBJ2-1; 10 bases map to TRBD2. The V gene's germline CDR1 is SGHVS and CDR2 FQNEAQ. With 5 bases clipped from V and 10 bases from J, the junction kept 20 bases outside the gene matches. The CDR3 contains 18 residues. The DNA of the CDR3 is TGTGCCAGCAGCGGGCGACTAGCGGGTTCCTTCTTACCCTACGAGCAGTTCTTC. Its translation is CASSGRLAGSFLPYEQFF. The whole variable domain, filled in from reference TRBV7-8 and TRBJ2-1, reads GAGVSQSPRYKVAKRGQDVALRCDPISGHVSLFWYQQALGQGPEFLTYFQNEAQLDKSGLPSDRFFAERPEGSVSTLKIQRTQQEDSAVYLCASSGRLAGSFLPYEQFFGPGTRLTVL.

This clonotype came up a few times. J is TRBJ2-3 and V is TRBV7-3, with D unclear. Trimming pared 5 bases from V and 2 bases from J, leaving 11 bases between. CDR1 and CDR2 from the germline V gene are SGHTA and FQGTGA. The CDR3 totals 14 residues. CDR3: CASSPLPDTDTQYF. The CDR3 DNA reads as TGTGCCAGCAGCCCTCTCCCGGACACAGATACGCAGTATTTT.

This clonotype qualifies as medium-sized (0.01 to 0.1%). V is TRBV7-2 and J is TRBJ2-5; tentative D call: TRBD1 (5 bases). V lost 1 base and J 5 bases, leaving 11 bases between the germline ends. Germline V gene sequence: CDR1 SGHTA, CDR2 FQGNSA. CDR3 length: 14 residues. The CDR3 reads CASSLGVAGETQYF. The CDR3 nucleotides are TGTGCCAGCAGCTTAGGGGTAGCAGGGGAGACCCAGTACTTC.

The CDR3 here is CATSDEGVGLYEQYF. The DNA for the CDR3 is TGTGCCACCAGTGACGAGGGAGTAGGCCTTTACGAGCAGTACTTC. This chain joins TRBV24-1 and TRBJ2-7; weak D call: TRBD2 (5 bases). CDR3 length equals 15 residues. The V end was cut by 4 bases, the J end by 4 bases, with 16 bases between. Germline CDR1 and CDR2: KGHDR and SFDVKD.

V gene TRBV15 combines with J gene TRBJ2-5; D is possibly TRBD1 or TRBD2 (6 bases each). CDR1 LNHNV and CDR2 YYDKDF come from the germline V gene (reference sequence). V gave up 1 base and J gave up 3 bases, with 15 bases separating them. This CDR3 region has 16 residues. The CDR3 region has the DNA TGTGCCACCAGCAGAGTTGGAGGGGGACAAGAAGAGACCCAGTACTTC. Translation: CATSRVGGGQEETQYF.

This clonotype has at least ten counts. The V gene is TRBV7-6, the J gene TRBJ2-3; 7 bases map to TRBD1. Germline V gives CDR1 SGHVS, CDR2 FNYEAQ. V shed 5 bases and J 3 bases; nucleotides not matched to a gene: 5. This CDR3 region has 14 residues. CDR3 coding DNA: TGTGCCAGCAGCCCGACAGGGACGACAGATACGCAGTATTTT. Its protein is CASSPTGTTDTQYF.

The chain combines TRBV20-1 with TRBJ2-5; D possibly uses TRBD1 or TRBD2 (6 bases each). The J call may be incorrect, as the DNA end agrees better with TRBJ2-7. The CDR3 sequence is 14 residues long. The germline V gene encodes CDR1 DFQATT and CDR2 SNEGSKA (reference sequence). The CDR3 DNA is TGCAGTGCTAGCCCGGGGGCACTGGGGTACGAGCAGTACTTC. Amino acid sequence: CSASPGALGYEQYF.

Worth noting for this clonotype: One end of the junction does not line up with germline, which may come from a read error. V gene TRBV6-1 combines with J gene TRBJ2-3; perhaps TRBD1 as D (5 bases). Germline CDR1 MNHNS, CDR2 SASEGT. This CDR3 has 16 amino acids. The CDR3: CASSALGRWATDTQYF. In DNA, the CDR3 is TGTGCCAGCAGCGCGTTGGGGCGGTGGGCCACAGACACGCAGTACTTT.

This chain links TRBV7-8 with TRBJ2-5, with D perhaps given as TRBD1 or TRBD2 (6 bases each). The CDR3 has 16 residues. With 8 bases removed from V and 8 bases from J, the gap between germline ends came to 27 bases. Germline loops: CDR1 SGHVS, CDR2 FQNEAQ. The CDR3 region has the DNA TGTGCCAGCGGGGGAAAGGGGGGCCGTGACCACGATACCCAGTACTTC. Amino acid sequence: CASGGKGGRDHDTQYF.

This clonotype is labeled as medium-sized. This rearrangement joins TRBV11-3 to TRBJ2-1, with 11 bases identical to TRBD1. V shed 4 bases and J 4 bases; nucleotides not matched to a gene: 3. There are 15 residues in the CDR3. CDR1 and CDR2 from the germline V gene are SGHNT and YENEEA. The CDR3 DNA is TGTGCCAGCAGCTATGGGACAGGGGGTTACAATGAGCAGTTCTTC. Translated, it gives CASSYGTGGYNEQFF.

This clonotype has a handful of counts. V gene TRBV27 combines with J gene TRBJ1-4; D unclear. This CDR3 is built from 15 residues. Per the germline V gene, CDR1 is MNHEY and CDR2 is SMNVEV (reference sequence). The V end lost 3 bases, the J end lost 7 bases, and 15 bases lay between the germline ends. CDR3 DNA sequence: TGTGCCAGCAGTTTTTCTCCCGGGGAGGCTGAAAAACTGTTTTTT. Its translation is CASSFSPGEAEKLFF.

This clonotype was seen repeatedly, ten times or more. The rearrangement joins TRBV11-1 to TRBJ2-2; 9 nucleotides line up with TRBD2. This CDR3 has 18 residues. Trimming removed 5 bases from V and 3 bases from J; junction bases left unmatched: 13. The germline gives CDR1 SGHAT, CDR2 FQDESV (reference sequence). CDR3 DNA: TGTGCCAGCAGCATGTCTCGGGCGGGGGGGCTTCACACCGGGGAGCTGTTTTTT. Amino acid sequence: CASSMSRAGGLHTGELFF.

The chain employs TRBV7-2 and TRBJ2-1; 14 bases fit TRBD2. The J call may be wrong; the DNA end is better matched by TRBJ2-7. Germline V gene data show CDR1 as SGHTA and CDR2 as FQGNSA. This CDR3 is built from 16 residues. The CDR3 loop is CASSARLAGGPYEQYF. The CDR3 nucleotides read TGTGCCAGCAGCGCTAGACTAGCGGGAGGGCCGTATGAGCAGTACTTC.

The table lists this clonotype with a count of one. The chain is built from TRBV6-4 and TRBJ2-2; 9 bases are a match to TRBD1. This CDR3 comprises 16 residues. The J segment lost 16 bases and the V segment lost 0 bases, leaving 15 bases of the junction unmatched. The germline CDR1 and CDR2 sequences are MRHNA and SNTAGT. The CDR3 is CASSDSTGGGTGTQFF. The CDR3 DNA reads TGTGCCAGCAGTGACTCGACAGGGGGGGGCACAGGGACGCAGTTTTTT.

This clonotype was seen once. The chain has TRBV6-1 and TRBJ2-2; D may be TRBD1 (6 bases). Germline V CDR1 and CDR2: MNHNS, SASEGT. Between the trimmed V and J ends, which lost 4 bases and 4 bases, there was a span of 13 bases. The CDR3 is made up of 15 amino acids. DNA for the CDR3: TGTGCCAGCAGTGTCCGGGACATCCGCACCGGGGAGCTGTTTTTT. Amino acids: CASSVRDIRTGELFF.

Turning to this clonotype: A junction boundary mismatches the germline segment, possibly from a read error. This rearrangement joins TRBV6-5 to TRBJ2-4; D may be TRBD2 (7 bases). Germline V gives CDR1 MNHEY, CDR2 SVGAGI. The CDR3 has 17 residues. The CDR3, as DNA: TGTGCCAGCTGTTACGCTAGGGGGGGGGGAGCGCAAAACACTCAGTATTTC. Its translation is CASCYARGGGAQNTQYF.

V is TRBV7-2 and J is TRBJ2-5, with D perhaps matching TRBD2 (7 bases). Per the germline V gene, CDR1 is SGHTA and CDR2 is FQGNSA. Between the trimmed V and J ends, which lost 5 bases and 4 bases, there was a span of 23 bases. The CDR3 has 17 residues. CDR3 bases: TGTGCCAGCAGCGTAGTGCCGGGGGGCGGAGACACAGAGACCCAGTACTTC. It encodes CASSVVPGGGDTETQYF.

This clonotype was counted at least ten times. A read error may explain this, as a much larger clone is one base away. The chain is built from TRBV27 and TRBJ2-1, with D perhaps given as TRBD1 or TRBD2 (5 bases each). Germline CDR1 MNHEY, CDR2 SMNVEV (reference sequence). The CDR3 covers 14 residues. V lost 5 bases and J 10 bases, leaving 18 bases between the germline ends. The CDR3 DNA reads TGTGCCAGCAGTGTCCGGGACGGCTACTACGAGCAGTTCTTC. Translating it yields CASSVRDGYYEQFF.

This chain links TRBV7-6 with TRBJ2-3; 7 nucleotides align to TRBD1. Germline CDR1 reads SGHVS; CDR2 reads FNYEAQ. V lost 8 bases, J lost 14 bases, and 22 bases stayed unmatched. This CDR3 has 15 residues. For the CDR3, the DNA is TGTGCCAGCTCTATCGGGACAGATAGCACCGGGAAGCTGTATTTT. Translating it yields CASSIGTDSTGKLYF.

There are many counts of this clonotype. V gene TRBV6-2 or TRBV6-3 combines with J gene TRBJ2-3; the D gene could be TRBD1 or TRBD2 (6 bases each). Germline CDR1 and CDR2: MNHEY and SVGEGT. The V end lost 2 bases, the J end lost 5 bases, and 17 bases lay between the germline ends. This CDR3 spans 16 amino acids. CDR3 loop: CASSYDGGFRRDTQYF. The CDR3 DNA is TGTGCCAGCAGTTACGACGGGGGCTTTCGTCGAGATACGCAGTATTTT.

This clonotype was counted many times. A much more abundant neighbour one base away suggests this may be a read error. The chain is built from TRBV7-8 and TRBJ2-5; 7 nucleotides match TRBD2. The CDR3 totals 15 residues. Germline CDR1 reads SGHVS; CDR2 reads FQNEAQ. V lost 5 bases, J lost 11 bases, and 17 bases stayed unmatched. CDR3 coding DNA: TGTGCCAGCAGCCTAAGCGGGACTTTCCCTAATGAGCAGTACTTC. Protein product: CASSLSGTFPNEQYF.

The table lists this clonotype with a few counts. CDR3 residues: CASSLTLGRHEETQFF. The CDR3 coding sequence is TGTGCCAGCAGCTTAACTCTAGGCAGACACGAAGAGACCCAGTTCTTC. The J gene is TRBJ2-1, the V gene TRBV7-3; D is unresolved. The V and J ends lost 0 bases and 13 bases respectively, with 22 bases between them. The CDR3 totals 16 residues. Germline assignment: CDR1 SGHTA and CDR2 FQGTGA.

For this clonotype: A read error may account for a junction end that differs from germline. The chain uses TRBV7-6 and TRBJ2-3; 7 nucleotides agree with TRBD1. Germline CDR1 is SGHVS and CDR2 is FNYEAQ. The CDR3 length is 14 residues. The CDR3 nucleotides are TGTGCCGGCAGCACGGGACAGAGCACAGATACGCAGTACTTT. Translation: CAGSTGQSTDTQYF.

This chain links TRBV12-3 or TRBV12-4 with TRBJ2-3, with D unclear. This CDR3 has 13 amino acids. Trimming took off 8 bases at V and 7 bases at J, with 16 bases between the two ends. CDR3 region: CASASSGLNTQYF. The CDR3 DNA is TGTGCCAGCGCCTCATCCGGGCTAAATACGCAGTATTTT.

This clonotype was observed at least ten times. The V call is TRBV7-2, the J call TRBJ2-1; possibly TRBD1 for D (6 bases). V shed 2 bases and J shed 4 bases, with 12 bases lying between them. The CDR3 contains 15 residues. The V gene's germline CDR1 is SGHTA and CDR2 FQGNSA. DNA for the CDR3: TGTGCCAGCAGCTTAACCAGGGGACATTACAATGAGCAGTTCTTC. Translating gives CASSLTRGHYNEQFF.

This clonotype came up a few times. J is TRBJ1-6 and V is TRBV5-4; TRBD1 matches at 10 bases. V lost 2 bases, J lost 2 bases, and 4 bases stayed unmatched. CDR3 length: 17 amino acids. Germline V lookup: CDR1 SGHNT, CDR2 YYREEE (reference sequence). CDR3 sequence: CASSLRDRGAYNSPLHF. The CDR3 coding sequence is TGTGCCAGCAGCTTAAGGGACAGGGGTGCCTATAATTCACCCCTCCACTTT.

This clonotype has at least ten counts. A much more abundant neighbour one base away suggests this may be a read error. V usage is TRBV12-3 or TRBV12-4 and J usage is TRBJ2-1, with D hard to call. The CDR3 extends over 14 amino acids. The V end lost 7 bases, the J end lost 13 bases, and 23 bases lay between the germline ends. The CDR3 here is CASKRISSLETQFF. Here the CDR3 DNA reads TGTGCCAGCAAGAGGATTTCGTCGTTAGAGACCCAGTTCTTC.

This clonotype was observed once. As the CDR3 is not closed by the conserved phenylalanine or tryptophan, this likely results from a read error. It is unclear where the CDR3 begins or ends on the DNA, so no DNA is shown, and the CDR3 is as TCRdb lists it. The chain combines TRBV7-2 with TRBJ2-5; the table's D gene call, TRBD2, was not cross checked with the DNA. From germline, CDR1 is SGHTA and CDR2 FQGNSA. The CDR3 has 16 amino acids, counting both end residues. CDR3: CASSSGRGAPRATRHL.